The rows below give T cell receptor beta chains drawn from one sample of a study of shared clonotypes between healthy human individuals. TCRdb's table, derived via immunoSEQ multiplex PCR, lists solely in-frame clones and lacks some. The table shows around 2,000,000 clones, with less than 95% occurring only once. The source material was naive CD8+ T cells sorted from blood. These receptors were obtained from a man younger than 35 in good health. The CDR3 runs from the conserved cysteine through the conserved F or W. The D gene is left open where the match is weak. Expanded clones are given a class, and other clones once, few, many or no size at all.

TRBD2	TRBV27	TRBJ2-6	-	CASTRLAGGPSGANVLTF	TGTGCCAGCACTAGACTAGCGGGGGGCCCCTCTGGGGCCAACGTCCTGACTTTC
-	TRBV28	TRBJ2-2	-	CASSSTGNTGELFF	TGTGCCAGCAGTTCCACAGGGAACACCGGGGAGCTGTTTTTT
TRBD1	TRBV9	TRBJ2-1	-	CASSFRDRGIYNEQFF	TGTGCCAGCAGCTTCCGAGACAGGGGAATTTACAATGAGCAGTTCTTC
TRBD2	TRBV10-1	TRBJ2-7	-	CASSVSRAGDSEQYF	TGCGCCAGCAGTGTTTCGCGAGCGGGGGATTCCGAGCAGTACTTC
-	TRBV25-1	TRBJ2-1	-	CASSEFVGSEQFF	TGTGCCAGCAGTGAGTTCGTGGGGAGTGAGCAGTTCTTC
-	TRBV27	TRBJ2-4	-	CASSSRTSPLGIQYF	TGTGCCAGCAGTTCCCGGACTTCTCCATTGGGCATTCAGTACTTC
-	TRBV28	TRBJ2-2	-	CASSFLVHQNTGELFF	TGTGCCAGCAGTTTCCTGGTCCACCAGAACACCGGGGAGCTGTTTTTT
-	TRBV29-1	TRBJ1-2	-	CSVDGAGGENYGYTF	TGCAGCGTTGACGGGGCTGGGGGGGAAAACTATGGCTACACCTTC
TRBD2	TRBV19	TRBJ2-1	-	CASSLRTSGDYNEQFF	TGTGCCAGTAGTCTTCGGACTAGCGGAGACTACAATGAGCAGTTCTTC
TRBD2	TRBV27	TRBJ2-1	-	CASSPFASGEYNEQFF	TGTGCCAGCAGTCCATTCGCTAGCGGGGAATACAATGAGCAGTTCTTC
TRBD2	TRBV5-4	TRBJ2-5	-	CASSLGLALETQYF	TGTGCCAGCAGCCTCGGACTAGCGCTTGAGACCCAGTACTTC
-	TRBV2	TRBJ2-7	-	CASLGTVTYEQYF	TGTGCCAGCCTAGGGACGGTGACCTACGAGCAGTACTTC
TRBD1	TRBV28	TRBJ1-1	-	CASSLTGTNFEAFF	TGTGCCAGCAGCCTGACAGGGACGAACTTTGAAGCTTTCTTT
-	TRBV18	TRBJ1-1	few	CASSPLESMNTEAFF	TGTGCCAGCTCACCACTCGAGAGCATGAACACTGAAGCTTTCTTT
-	TRBV2	TRBJ2-7	-	CASWVSYEQYF	TGTGCCAGCTGGGTGAGCTACGAGCAGTACTTC
-	TRBV10-3	TRBJ2-7	-	CAISEAGTGSYEQYF	TGTGCCATCAGTGAAGCCGGGACTGGCTCCTACGAGCAGTACTTC
-	TRBV28	TRBJ1-5	-	CASSMLGEGQPQHF	TGTGCCAGCAGCATGCTGGGGGAAGGTCAGCCCCAGCATTTT